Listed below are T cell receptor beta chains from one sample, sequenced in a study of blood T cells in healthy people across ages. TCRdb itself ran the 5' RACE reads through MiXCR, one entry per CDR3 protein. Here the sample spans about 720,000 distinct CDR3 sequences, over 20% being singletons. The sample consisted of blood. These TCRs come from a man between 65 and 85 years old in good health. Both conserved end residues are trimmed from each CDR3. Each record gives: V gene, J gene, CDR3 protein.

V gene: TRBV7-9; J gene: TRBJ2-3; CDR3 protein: ASAWGGARTDTQY
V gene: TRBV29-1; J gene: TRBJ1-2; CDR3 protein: SVDGVYGYT
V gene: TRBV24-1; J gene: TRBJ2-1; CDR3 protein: ATSSLSGNEQF
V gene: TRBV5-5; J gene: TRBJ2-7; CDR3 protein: ASSLPTGSVYEQY
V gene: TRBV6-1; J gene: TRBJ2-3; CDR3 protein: ASRTTSGGRVRDTQY
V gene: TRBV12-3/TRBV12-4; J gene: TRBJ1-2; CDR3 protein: ASSLRNSYGYT
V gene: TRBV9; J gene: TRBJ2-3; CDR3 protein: ASSNGLAGGTSTDTQY
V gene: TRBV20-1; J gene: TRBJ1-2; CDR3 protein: SARNQGAGGYT
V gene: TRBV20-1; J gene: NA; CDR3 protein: SARAPTSGEETQY
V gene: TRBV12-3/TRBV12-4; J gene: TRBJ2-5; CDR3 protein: ASRGVGLIDQETQY
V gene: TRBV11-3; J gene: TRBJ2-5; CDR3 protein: ASASDLGETQY
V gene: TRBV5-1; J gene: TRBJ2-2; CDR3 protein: ASSSLPGTDGGELF
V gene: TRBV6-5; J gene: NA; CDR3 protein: ASSYSSGRANEQF
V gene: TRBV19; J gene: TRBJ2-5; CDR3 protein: ASSLLGLLGPETQY
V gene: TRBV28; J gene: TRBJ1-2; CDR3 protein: ASSPATLGSTNYGYT
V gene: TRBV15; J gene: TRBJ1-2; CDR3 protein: ATSWDRGLDGYT
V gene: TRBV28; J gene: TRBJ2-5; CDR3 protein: ASSSGLGRQTQY
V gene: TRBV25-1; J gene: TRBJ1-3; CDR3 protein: ASSEYKGGNTIY
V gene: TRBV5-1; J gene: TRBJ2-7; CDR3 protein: ASSDTSGGYEQY
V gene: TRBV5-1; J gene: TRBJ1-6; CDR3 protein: ASSLEAVANSPLH
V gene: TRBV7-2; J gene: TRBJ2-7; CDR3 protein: ASSPDGRYSYEQY
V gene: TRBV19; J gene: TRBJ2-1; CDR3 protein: ASSISAGSYNEQF
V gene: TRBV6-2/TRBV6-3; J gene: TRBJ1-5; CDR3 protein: ASSYSISSGQGNQPQH
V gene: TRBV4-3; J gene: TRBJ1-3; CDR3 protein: ASSQDSSSGNTIY
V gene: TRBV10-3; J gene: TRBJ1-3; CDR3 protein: AIQTGAGNTIY
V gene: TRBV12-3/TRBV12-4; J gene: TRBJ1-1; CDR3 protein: ASSPVRNLNTEAF
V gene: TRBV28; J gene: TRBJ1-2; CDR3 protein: ASSSYRGGFT